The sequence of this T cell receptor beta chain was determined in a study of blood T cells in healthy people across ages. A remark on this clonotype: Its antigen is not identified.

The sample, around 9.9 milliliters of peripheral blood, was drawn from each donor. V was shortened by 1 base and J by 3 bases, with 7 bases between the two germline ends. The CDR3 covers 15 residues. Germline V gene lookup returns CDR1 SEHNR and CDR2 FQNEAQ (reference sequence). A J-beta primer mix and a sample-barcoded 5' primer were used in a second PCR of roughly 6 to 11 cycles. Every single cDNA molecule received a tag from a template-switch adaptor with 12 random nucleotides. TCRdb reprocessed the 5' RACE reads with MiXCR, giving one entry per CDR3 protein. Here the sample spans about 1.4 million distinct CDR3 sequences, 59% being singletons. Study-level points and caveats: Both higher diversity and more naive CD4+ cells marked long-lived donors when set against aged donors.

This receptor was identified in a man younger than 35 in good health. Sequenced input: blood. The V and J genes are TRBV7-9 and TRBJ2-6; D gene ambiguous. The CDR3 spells CASSLGLRGANVLTF. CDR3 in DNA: TGTGCCAGCAGCTTAGGCCTTCGTGGGGCCAACGTCCTGACTTTC.